The source of this T cell receptor (beta chain) is a study of blood T cell repertoires in COVID-19. For the study at large: Donors in the United States, Italy and Spain gave samples during acute or convalescent COVID-19. The cDNA or gDNA used as material had been derived from T cells, B-cell-depleted T cells, or PBMCs.

The method was immunoSEQ multiplex PCR; TCRdb's version includes in-frame clones alone and lacks a portion of them. This sample has some 390,000 clones, with roughly 90% found just once. Specimen: PBMCs or T cells enriched from blood (not recorded which). This sequence originates from a woman aged 25 to 39 who had recovered from COVID-19.

CDR3 residues: CASSLQGANGGNTIYF. The CDR3 DNA follows: TGTGCCAGCAGCCTACAGGGGGCGAATGGTGGAAACACCATATATTTT. The chain uses TRBV7-6 and TRBJ1-3; 9 bases match TRBD1. Trimming cost V 5 bases and J 3 bases; bases outside gene matches: 8. Germline lookup yields CDR1 SGHVS and CDR2 FNYEAQ. The CDR3 spans 16 residues.